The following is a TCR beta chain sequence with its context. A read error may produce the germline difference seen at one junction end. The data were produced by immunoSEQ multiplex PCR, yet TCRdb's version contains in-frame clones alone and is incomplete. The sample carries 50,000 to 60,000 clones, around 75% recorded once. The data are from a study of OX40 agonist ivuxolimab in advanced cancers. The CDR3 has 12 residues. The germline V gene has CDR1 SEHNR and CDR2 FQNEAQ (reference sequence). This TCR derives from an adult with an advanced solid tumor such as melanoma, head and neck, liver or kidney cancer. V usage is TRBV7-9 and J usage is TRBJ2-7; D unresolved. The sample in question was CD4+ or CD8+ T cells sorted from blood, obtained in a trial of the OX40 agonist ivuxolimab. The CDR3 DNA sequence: TGTGCCAGCAGCTTAGGAGACAACGCCCCTGTCTTC. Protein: CASSLGDNAPVF.